The sequence of this T cell receptor beta chain was determined in a study of blood T cell repertoires in COVID-19. Overall study context: Sample material is recorded as cDNA or gDNA derived from T cells, B-cell-depleted T cells, or PBMCs.

A COVID-19 case had been met by exposed participants during the 2 weeks before study entry. Sequencing was performed with immunoSEQ multiplex PCR; in TCRdb, only in-frame clones are kept and a portion is missing. Among about 180,000 clones listed, approximately 80% were seen once. V was pared by 3 bases and J by 6 bases, with 17 bases between. In germline, CDR1 is LNHDA, CDR2 SQIVND (reference sequence). The length of the CDR3 is 15 residues. The sequence came from a man in his 60s who had been exposed to COVID-19. The sample comprised PBMCs or T cells enriched from blood (not recorded which). This chain connects TRBV19 to TRBJ1-1; D possibly corresponds to TRBD1 (6 bases). The CDR3 DNA reads TGTGCCAGTAGTATGGAACAGGGTAGGTTGGCTGAAGCTTTCTTT. Protein sequence: CASSMEQGRLAEAFF.